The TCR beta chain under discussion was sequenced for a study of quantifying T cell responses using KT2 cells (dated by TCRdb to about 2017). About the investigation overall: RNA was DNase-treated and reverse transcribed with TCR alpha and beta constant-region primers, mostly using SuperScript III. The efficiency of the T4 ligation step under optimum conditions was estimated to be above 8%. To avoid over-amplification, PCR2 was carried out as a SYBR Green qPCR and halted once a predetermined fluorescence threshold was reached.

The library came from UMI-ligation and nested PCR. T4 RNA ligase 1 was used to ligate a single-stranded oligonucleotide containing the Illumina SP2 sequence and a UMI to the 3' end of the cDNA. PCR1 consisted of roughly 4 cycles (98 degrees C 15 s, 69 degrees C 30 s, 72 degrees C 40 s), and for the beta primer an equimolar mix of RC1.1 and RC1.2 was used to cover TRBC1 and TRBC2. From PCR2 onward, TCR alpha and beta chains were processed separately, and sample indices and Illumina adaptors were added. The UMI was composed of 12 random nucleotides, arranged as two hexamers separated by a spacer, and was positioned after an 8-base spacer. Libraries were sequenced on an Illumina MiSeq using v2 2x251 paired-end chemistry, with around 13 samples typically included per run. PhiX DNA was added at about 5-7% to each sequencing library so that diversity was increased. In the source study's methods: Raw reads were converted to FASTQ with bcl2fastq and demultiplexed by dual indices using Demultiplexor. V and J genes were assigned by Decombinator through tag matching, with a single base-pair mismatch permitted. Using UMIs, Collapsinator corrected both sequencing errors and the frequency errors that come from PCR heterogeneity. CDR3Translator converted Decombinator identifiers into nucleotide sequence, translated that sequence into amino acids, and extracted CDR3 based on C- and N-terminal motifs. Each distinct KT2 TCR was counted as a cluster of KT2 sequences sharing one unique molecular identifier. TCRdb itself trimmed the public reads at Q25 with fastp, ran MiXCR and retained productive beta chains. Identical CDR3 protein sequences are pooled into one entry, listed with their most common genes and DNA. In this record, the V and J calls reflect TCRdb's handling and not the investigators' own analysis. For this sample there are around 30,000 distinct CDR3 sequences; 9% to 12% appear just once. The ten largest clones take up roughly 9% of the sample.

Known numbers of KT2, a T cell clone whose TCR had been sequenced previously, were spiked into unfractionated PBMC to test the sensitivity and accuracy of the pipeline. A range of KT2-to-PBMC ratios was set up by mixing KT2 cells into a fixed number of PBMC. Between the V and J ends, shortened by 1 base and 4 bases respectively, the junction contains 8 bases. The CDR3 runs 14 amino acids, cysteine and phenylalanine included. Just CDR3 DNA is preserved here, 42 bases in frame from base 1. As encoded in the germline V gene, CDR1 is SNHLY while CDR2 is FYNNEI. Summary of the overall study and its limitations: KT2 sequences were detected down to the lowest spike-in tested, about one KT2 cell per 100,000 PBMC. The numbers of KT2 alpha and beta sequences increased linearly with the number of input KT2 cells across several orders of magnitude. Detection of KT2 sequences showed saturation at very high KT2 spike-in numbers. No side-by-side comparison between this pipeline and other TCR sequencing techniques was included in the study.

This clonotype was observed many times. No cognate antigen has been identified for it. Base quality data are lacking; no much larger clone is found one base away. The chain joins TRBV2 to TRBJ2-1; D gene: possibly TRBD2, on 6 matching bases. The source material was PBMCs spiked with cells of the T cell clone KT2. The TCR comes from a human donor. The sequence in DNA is TGTGCCAGCAGTGAAGGACGGGAGTACAATGAGCAGTTCTTC. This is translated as CASSEGREYNEQFF.